The entry below describes one T cell receptor (beta chain). It has no known antigen specificity. No quality values exist for individual bases; no much larger clone is one base distant. In light of the paper, this sample's time point label describes: persistent/refractory GD, antithyroid drugs over 5 years with positive TRAb. RNA was extracted from PBMCs in TRIzol for both TCR sequencing and RNA sequencing. The diagnosis of Graves' disease was made according to American Thyroid Association guidelines. Patients were recruited from an endocrinology department in Xi'an, China. Each patient gave roughly 10 milliliters of peripheral blood, collected in an EDTA anticoagulant tube. PBMCs were isolated by Ficoll Paque Plus density gradient separation without further T cell sorting. RNA quality was checked with an Agilent 2100 Bioanalyzer and agarose gel, and concentration with a NanoDrop 2000. The method was multiplex PCR. Sequencing was performed on an Illumina HiSeq 4000. CDR3 regions were amplified by Arm-PCR with iRepertoire HTBI primers to construct TCR beta libraries. Before sequencing, the PCR products underwent gel purification. As for how the authors treated the data: Gene usage analysis of CDR3 amino acid clonotypes relied on the approximately 62 TRBV and 12 to 15 TRBJ segments identified across samples. Filtered high-quality paired reads were merged into contigs using COPE and FqMerger. Contigs were aligned with BLAST to IMGT TRBV, TRBD and TRBJ reference genes, and CDR3 was defined per IMGT. Any clonotype with a frequency above 0.1% was counted as a highly expanded clone. Shannon entropy was used to measure repertoire diversity, and the Gini coefficient was used to measure V-J evenness. Public clonotypes were defined as clonotypes shared by more than one individual. TCRdb trimmed public reads at Q25 via fastp, called clones via MiXCR and kept in-frame beta chains. Rows are combined by CDR3 protein, so each entry shows the most common genes and DNA. These V and J calls derive from TCRdb rather than the authors' analysis. The sample contains 300,000 to 500,000 distinct CDR3 sequences, around 20% of them found a single time. The ten largest make up roughly 20% of the sample.

The data were taken from a study of regulatory T cells in long-lasting Graves disease listed by TCRdb under 2021. Regarding the complete study: Persistent Graves' disease was defined as antithyroid drug treatment for over 5 years with persistently positive TSH receptor autoantibodies. The study was registered as a clinical trial and conducted in China. This study used TCR sequencing and RNA sequencing of peripheral blood to compare persistent Graves' disease patients against newly diagnosed Graves' disease patients. In the clinical cohort, patients with persistent Graves' disease had used antithyroid drugs for an average of around 9.9 years. A total of roughly 33 samples underwent TCR sequencing: about 13 from persistent and some 20 from newly diagnosed Graves' disease patients.

Including the terminal cysteine and phenylalanine, the CDR3 comprises 15 residues. Only the CDR3 part of the read is kept: 45 bases, read in frame from the first base. A distance of 12 bases separates the germline ends of V and J, which lose 3 bases and 1 base respectively. The germline V gene (reference sequence) supplies CDR1 LNHDA and CDR2 SQIVND. The paper's findings and limits, for the study overall: Persistent patients shared more public clonotypes among themselves (2,741) than newly diagnosed patients did (approximately 900). TRBV28, TRBJ1-2 and TRBJ2-5 were preferentially used in persistent disease, while TRBV20-1 and TRBJ2-1 were favored in newly diagnosed disease. Persistent Graves' disease patients showed lower TCR Shannon entropy and fewer highly expanded clones than newly diagnosed patients, suggesting clonal expansion. Sequencing and analysis were restricted to the TCR beta chain. Because the primary lesion, thyroid tissue, could not be accessed, the study looked at peripheral blood alone. The authors noted that the small sample size was a limitation that may lower accuracy.

This chain is built from TRBV19 and TRBJ2-5; there is no confident call for the D gene. Sequenced material: peripheral blood mononuclear cells (PBMCs), taken when the disease was refractory, from a patient treated with antithyroid drugs. The sequence derives from a female donor with Graves disease. The CDR3 loop reads CASSIGLRRQETQYF. The DNA reads as follows: TGTGCCAGTAGTATCGGGCTTCGACGCCAAGAGACCCAGTACTTC.